This entry lists 11 T cell receptor beta chains sequenced from one sample in a study of blood T cells in healthy people across ages. It was with a sample-barcoded 5' primer and a J-beta primer mix that a second PCR of about 7 to 12 cycles was run. TCRdb re-derived calls from the 5' RACE reads in MiXCR, one entry per CDR3 protein. The table records some 1,800,000 distinct CDR3 sequences, around 42% of them present only once. The source material was blood. The receptors here all came from a human donor in good health.

This clonotype turned up a few times. The chain couples TRBV7-9 to TRBJ1-2, with 9 bases matching TRBD1. Germline lookup yields CDR1 SEHNR and CDR2 FQNEAQ (reference sequence). V lost 1 base and J lost 8; bases outside the gene matches: 8. The CDR3 runs 15 residues. In nucleotides, the CDR3 is TGTGCCAGCAGCTTAGTTACCGGGACAGGGTACGGCTACACCTTC. Amino acid sequence: CASSLVTGTGYGYTF.

This clonotype was counted many times. This chain joins TRBV29-1 and TRBJ2-5, with D hard to call. CDR1 and CDR2 (germline): SQVTM, ANQGSEA. Trimming left V 8 bases short and J 7 bases short, with 14 bases between. The CDR3 runs to 11 residues. Here the CDR3 reads CSSDPIGTQYF. The CDR3 coding sequence is TGCAGCTCTGACCCGATTGGGACCCAGTACTTC.

The chain couples TRBV20-1 to TRBJ2-5; D is possibly TRBD1 (6 bases). Near its end, the DNA agrees better with TRBJ2-7, so the J call may be wrong. The germline V gene has CDR1 DFQATT and CDR2 SNEGSKA (reference sequence). The CDR3 runs to 12 residues. The CDR3 region has the DNA TGCAGTCCGTACAGACAGGTCTACGAGCAGTACTTC. Amino acids: CSPYRQVYEQYF.

V usage is TRBV7-9 and J usage is TRBJ1-1, with 9 bases that match TRBD1. V lost 3 bases and J lost 11; bases outside the gene matches: 10. The CDR3 runs 14 residues. From germline, CDR1 is SEHNR and CDR2 FQNEAQ (reference sequence). CDR3 amino acids: CASSLSGQGELAFF. CDR3 bases: TGTGCCAGCAGCTTGTCGGGACAGGGTGAGTTGGCTTTCTTT.

The rearrangement uses TRBV11-1 and TRBJ2-7, with D perhaps TRBD2 (5 bases). Looked up from germline, CDR1 is SGHAT and CDR2 is FQDESV (reference sequence). V lost 0 bases and J lost 5, with 8 bases in between. The CDR3 runs 13 residues. The CDR3 region is CASSLAEGNEQYF. As DNA, the CDR3 is TGTGCCAGCAGCTTAGCTGAGGGAAACGAGCAGTACTTC.

In regard to this clonotype: One end of the junction does not line up with germline, which may come from a read error. The chain carries TRBV5-1 and TRBJ2-5; unclear D gene. This CDR3 region has 12 residues. Germline V gene lookup returns CDR1 SGHRS and CDR2 YFSETQ. The chain's CDR3 is CASSSYQGTQYF. In DNA, the CDR3 is TGCGCCAGCAGCTCTTATCAAGGGACCCAGTACTTC. Variable domain in full (rest from reference TRBV5-1 and TRBJ2-5): KAGVTQTPRYLIKTRGQQVTLSCSPISGHRSVSWYQQTPGQGLQFLFEYFSETQRNKGNFPGRFSGRQFSNSRSEMNVSTLELGDSALYLCASSSYQGTQYFGPGTRLLVL.

The CDR3 DNA is TGTGCCAGCAGAACCACTAGCGGGGGGGGACAGTTCTTC. It codes for CASRTTSGGGQFF. The chain joins TRBV6-2 or TRBV6-3 to TRBJ2-1; 13 nucleotides agree with TRBD2. Germline CDR1 reads MNHEY; CDR2 reads SVGEGT. This CDR3 region has 13 residues. V lost 6 bases and J lost 13; bases outside the gene matches: 6.

This chain joins TRBV7-2 and TRBJ2-7; D may be TRBD1 (5 bases). The CDR3 consists of 16 residues. Looked up from germline, CDR1 is SGHTA and CDR2 is FQGNSA. Between the trimmed V and J ends, which lost 6 bases and 2 bases, there was a span of 20 bases. The CDR3 sequence: CASRPQGTGQTYEQYF. The CDR3 nucleotides read TGTGCCAGCAGGCCTCAGGGTACAGGTCAAACCTACGAGCAGTACTTC.

This rearrangement joins TRBV7-2 to TRBJ2-7, with D perhaps being TRBD1 or TRBD2 (5 bases each). Trimming removed 4 bases at V and 6 bases at J, with 16 bases between. Germline assignment: CDR1 SGHTA and CDR2 FQGNSA. The length of the CDR3 is 14 residues. CDR3 DNA sequence: TGTGCCAGCAGCTCTAATCGGGGCGCCTGCGAGCAGTACTTC. Translating gives CASSSNRGACEQYF.

The chain employs TRBV24-1 and TRBJ2-5; D is unclear. This CDR3 spans 16 amino acids. Germline V lookup: CDR1 KGHDR, CDR2 SFDVKD. Trimming stripped 3 bases from V and 5 bases from J, with 18 bases between. CDR3 region: CATSDPSESPAETQYF. CDR3 DNA: TGTGCCACCAGTGATCCCAGCGAGAGCCCCGCGGAGACCCAGTACTTC.

This clonotype was recorded a few times. V gene TRBV28 combines with J gene TRBJ2-7; no clear D gene. V lost 4 bases, J lost 3 bases, and 10 bases lay in between. Germline V lookup: CDR1 MDHEN, CDR2 SYDVKM. CDR3 size: 13 residues. The CDR3 region has the DNA TGTGCCAGCAGTTCAACATACTTCTACGAGCAGTACTTC. It yields the protein CASSSTYFYEQYF.